One and the same sample provided the 16 T cell receptor beta chains below, sequenced in a study of cytomegalovirus exposure and HLA in healthy donors. The PCR used 60 Vbeta and 13 Jbeta primers. This table comes from immunoSEQ multiplex PCR, and its TCRdb copy is limited to in-frame clones, with some not included. The sample yields roughly 150,000 clones, roughly 65% seen once. The source material was PBMCs. These receptors came from a man between 18 and 35 years old in good health and CMV-seropositive.

The rearrangement uses TRBV4-2 and TRBJ1-1, with 7 nucleotides matching TRBD1. Germline lookup yields CDR1 LGHNA and CDR2 YNFKEQ. Germline trimming cut 3 bases from V and 6 bases from J; bases unmatched to any gene: 10. The length of the CDR3 is 15 residues. The DNA of the CDR3 is TGTGCCAGCAGCCACTTAGACAGGGTGGGCGCTGAAGCTTTCTTT. This translates into CASSHLDRVGAEAFF.

This clone was seen more than once but under ten times. The V call is TRBV7-9, the J call TRBJ2-1; 7 nucleotides agree with TRBD2. This CDR3 region has 16 residues. After removal of 2 bases from V and 8 bases from J, the junction contained 12 bases not matched to a gene. From germline, CDR1 is SEHNR and CDR2 FQNEAQ (reference sequence). In nucleotides, the CDR3 is TGTGCCAGCAGCTTATCATTAGGCGGGAGTGCCGATGAGCAGTTCTTC. Translation gives CASSLSLGGSADEQFF. Variable domain in full (rest from reference TRBV7-9 and TRBJ2-1): DTGVSQNPRHKITKRGQNVTFRCDPISEHNRLYWYRQTLGQGPEFLTYFQNEAQLEKSRLLSDRFSAERPKGSFSTLEIQRTEQGDSAMYLCASSLSLGGSADEQFFGPGTRLTVL.

The chain combines TRBV5-6 with TRBJ2-3; 9 positions agree with TRBD2. The CDR3 runs 17 residues. Germline loops: CDR1 SGHDT, CDR2 YYEEEE. With V trimmed by 1 base and J by 5 bases, 11 bases remained unmatched. The CDR3 loop reads CASSLYRRGGRGDTQYF. The CDR3 DNA reads TGTGCCAGCAGCTTGTATCGGCGGGGGGGCAGGGGAGATACGCAGTATTTT. Filled out from reference TRBV5-6 and TRBJ2-3, the complete variable domain reads DAGVTQSPTHLIKTRGQQVTLRCSPKSGHDTVSWYQQALGQGPQFIFQYYEEEERQRGNFPDRFSGHQFPNYSSELNVNALLLGDSALYLCASSLYRRGGRGDTQYFGPGTRLTVL.

This chain uses TRBV6-1 with TRBJ2-2, with D possibly TRBD1 on 5 matching bases. The germline V gene has CDR1 MNHNS and CDR2 SASEGT. The V gene lost 7 bases and the J gene lost 7 bases, with 13 bases spanning the gap. The CDR3 extends over 13 amino acids. Here the CDR3 DNA reads TGTGCCAGCATTCCAGGGTGGGGCGGGGAGCTGTTTTTT. Encoded protein: CASIPGWGGELFF.

This clone was seen only a few times. Other DNA sequences from this sample encode an identical CDR3 as well. The CDR3 DNA follows: TGTGCCTGGAGTGGAGGGTATAATGAAAAACTGTTTTTT. Encoded protein: CAWSGGYNEKLFF. The chain carries TRBV30 and TRBJ1-4; the D is unclear. The germline V gene encodes CDR1 GTSNPN and CDR2 SVGIG (reference sequence). V lost 1 base, J lost 4 bases, and 7 bases lay in between. The CDR3 contains 13 residues.

This sequence joins TRBV6-1 and TRBJ2-7; TRBD1 aligns across 7 bases. The CDR3 loop spans 13 amino acids. V was clipped by 6 bases and J by 2 bases; unmatched bases: 4. CDR1 and CDR2 (germline): MNHNS, SASEGT. CDR3 region: CASRLGTAYEQYV. DNA of the CDR3: TGTGCCAGCAGGTTAGGGACAGCCTACGAGCAGTACGTC.

This rearrangement joins TRBV5-4 to TRBJ2-3, with D hard to call. V lost 4 bases and J lost 2, with 14 bases in between. CDR3 length equals 15 residues. Germline CDR1 is SGHNT and CDR2 is YYREEE (reference sequence). As DNA, the CDR3 is TGTGCCAGCAGCCCTGTCGGAGAAATCACAGATACGCAGTATTTT. Its translation: CASSPVGEITDTQYF.

This rearrangement joins TRBV30 to TRBJ1-5; D might be TRBD1 (5 bases). CDR1 and CDR2 (germline): GTSNPN, SVGIG (reference sequence). Trimming stripped 3 bases from V and 1 base from J, with 13 bases between. The CDR3 consists of 15 residues. The CDR3 sequence: CAWSALGGSNQPQHF. The CDR3 nucleotides read TGTGCCTGGAGCGCCTTGGGGGGAAGCAATCAGCCCCAGCATTTT.

The chain is built from TRBV7-9 and TRBJ2-3, with TRBD2 identical over 12 bases. The CDR3 extends over 15 amino acids. In germline, CDR1 is SEHNR, CDR2 FQNEAQ (reference sequence). Trimming at V came to 5 bases and at J to 5 bases, leaving 5 bases not matched to a gene. The CDR3 sequence is CASSRLAGEGDTQYF. CDR3 in DNA: TGTGCCAGCAGCCGACTAGCGGGAGAGGGAGATACGCAGTATTTT.

The rearrangement joins TRBV4-2 to TRBJ2-2; a weak D match, TRBD1 (6 bases). The CDR3 has 17 amino acids. V lost 0 bases, J lost 8 bases, and 19 bases lay in between. Per the germline V gene, CDR1 is LGHNA and CDR2 is YNFKEQ. CDR3 region: CASSQDQGQVVAGELFF. The CDR3, as DNA: TGTGCCAGCAGCCAAGATCAGGGGCAAGTGGTTGCGGGGGAGCTGTTTTTT.

The chain has TRBV9 and TRBJ2-1, with 8 bases that match TRBD2. Germline assignment: CDR1 SGDLS and CDR2 YYNGEE. The trim removed 0 bases at V and 5 bases at J, leaving 10 bases unmatched. This CDR3 spans 17 amino acids. CDR3 sequence: CASSVAWRAGEDNEQFF. CDR3 DNA: TGTGCCAGCAGCGTAGCTTGGCGAGCGGGGGAAGACAATGAGCAGTTCTTC.

The chain has TRBV28 and TRBJ1-5, with D tentatively TRBD1 (5 bases). V was shortened by 6 bases and J by 5 bases, with 17 bases between the two germline ends. This CDR3 has 15 residues. Germline CDR1 and CDR2: MDHEN and SYDVKM. This chain's CDR3 is CASSRGGGFDQPQHF. CDR3 DNA: TGTGCCAGCAGCCGCGGGGGGGGGTTTGATCAGCCCCAGCATTTT.

V gene TRBV7-9 combines with J gene TRBJ2-1; TRBD2 agrees at 8 bases. Germline-derived CDR1 and CDR2 are SEHNR and FQNEAQ (reference sequence). Trimming removed 4 bases from V and 11 bases from J; junction bases left unmatched: 7. The CDR3 extends over 13 amino acids. The CDR3 DNA sequence: TGTGCCAGCAGCTCACCGGGGGGGCGACAGCAGTTCTTC. It is translated as CASSSPGGRQQFF.

This clone has only a few counts. The chain carries TRBV14 and TRBJ1-1; 11 bases map to TRBD1. V lost 2 bases and J lost 6; bases outside the gene matches: 5. Germline-derived CDR1 and CDR2 are SGHDN and FVKESK. This CDR3 spans 15 amino acids. CDR3 sequence reads: CASSQTGQGASEAFF. The DNA for the CDR3 is TGTGCCAGCAGCCAAACCGGACAGGGGGCATCTGAAGCTTTCTTT.

For the CDR3, the DNA is TGTGCCAGCAGTCTCGGACTAGCGGATGAGCAGTTCTTC. Its translation: CASSLGLADEQFF. The rearrangement links TRBV27 to TRBJ2-1; TRBD2 agrees at 10 bases. In germline, CDR1 is MNHEY, CDR2 SMNVEV (reference sequence). Trimming at V came to 5 bases and at J to 8 bases, leaving 3 bases not matched to a gene. The CDR3 is made up of 13 amino acids.

V gene TRBV6-6 combines with J gene TRBJ1-2; TRBD1 is a possible D gene (5 bases). V dropped 6 bases and J dropped 4 bases, with 18 bases sitting between them. Germline values: CDR1 MNHNY, CDR2 SVGAGI (reference sequence). The CDR3 extends over 15 amino acids. For the CDR3, the DNA is TGTGCCAGCAGCGATAGGGACTCCCCCAGCTATGGCTACACCTTC. Its translation is CASSDRDSPSYGYTF.